This T cell receptor beta chain comes out of a study of vaccination and CD4 T cells after COVID-19. This clonotype has only one observation. Its antigen is undetermined. CDR1 is LGHNA and CDR2 is YSLEER in the germline V gene. The CDR3 has 14 residues. The germline V and J ends were trimmed by 4 bases and 9 bases, with 16 bases remaining between them. At the Johns Hopkins FTIC core, DNA taken from cultured CD4+ T cells was sequenced by way of the Oncomine TCR Beta short-read assay. TCRdb reanalysed the PCR reads using MiXCR and keeps one entry per CDR3 protein. The sample has some 11,000 distinct CDR3 sequences; 55% to 60% are singletons. Treatment noted: approximately 9-day PBMC culture with coronavirus spike peptide pools or control peptides (ViraFEST assay).

The chain is built from TRBV4-3 and TRBJ2-4; no clear D. The material sequenced was CD4+ T cells from blood, cultured in vitro. This clonotype was obtained from a human donor who had recovered from COVID-19. The CDR3 reads CASSPFRSAVIQYF. The CDR3, as DNA: TGCGCCAGCAGCCCGTTTAGGTCTGCGGTCATTCAGTACTTC.